A single sample is the source of the 23 T cell receptor beta chains below, sequenced in a study of beta chain features in type 1 diabetes. The isolated RNA, all of it, was reverse transcribed, so expressed TCRB transcripts were what got sequenced. TCRdb's copy holds only in-frame clones and misses some; the assay was immunoSEQ multiplex PCR. The table lists roughly 500,000 clones, about an eighth of them singletons. The material sequenced was naive CD4+ T cells from blood. The origin of the receptors is a woman aged 18-29 years in good health.

Concerning this clone itself: The conserved closing phenylalanine or tryptophan is absent in this CDR3, likely reflecting a read error. V is TRBV15 and J is TRBJ1-1; D unresolved. Trimming removed 5 bases from V and 4 bases from J, with 14 bases in between. Germline CDR1 LNHNV, CDR2 YYDKDF (reference sequence). The CDR3 length is 14 residues. CDR3 residues: CATSGSFWSTEAFL. CDR3 nucleotide sequence: TGTGCCACCAGCGGGAGCTTTTGGAGCACTGAAGCTTTCCTT.

This clone has just a few counts. This chain uses TRBV25-1 with TRBJ2-3, with D possibly being TRBD1 (5 bases). Trimming pared 2 bases from V and 0 bases from J, leaving 6 bases between. The length of the CDR3 is 14 residues. CDR1 MGHDK and CDR2 SYGVNS come from the germline V gene. The DNA for the CDR3 is TGTGCCAGCAGTGAACGGACAAGCACAGATACGCAGTATTTT. It encodes CASSERTSTDTQYF.

This clone was seen a handful of times. In nucleotides, the CDR3 is TGTGCCAGCAGTACCAGGGGCGAGATAAGCTCCTACGAGCAGTACGTC. Residues: CASSTRGEISSYEQYV. The V gene is TRBV6-6, the J gene TRBJ2-7; perhaps TRBD1 as D (6 bases). Trimming took off 5 bases at V and 0 bases at J, with 17 bases between the two ends. CDR1 and CDR2 from the germline V gene are MNHNY and SVGAGI (reference sequence). The CDR3 spans 16 residues.

V and J are TRBV29-1 and TRBJ1-1; 7 nucleotides match TRBD1. The CDR3 length is 12 residues. Unmatched junction bases numbered 2, after V lost 7 bases and J lost 0 bases. Germline V lookup: CDR1 SQVTM, CDR2 ANQGSEA. CDR3 in DNA: TGCAGCGGTGGGACAGTGAACACTGAAGCTTTCTTT. Protein: CSGGTVNTEAFF.

The chain carries TRBV5-1 and TRBJ2-1; D call uncertain. Germline CDR1 is SGHRS and CDR2 is YFSETQ. The germline V and J ends were trimmed by 2 bases and 10 bases, with 16 bases remaining between them. The length of the CDR3 is 14 residues. The CDR3: CASSLRTGTGEQFF. CDR3 DNA sequence: TGCGCCAGCAGCTTACGGACGGGTACTGGGGAGCAGTTCTTC.

The chain links TRBV7-6 to TRBJ2-5, with no clear D. Per germline, CDR1 SGHVS and CDR2 FNYEAQ. Trimming shortened V by 5 bases and J by 4 bases, and 14 bases separated the two germline ends. The CDR3 runs to 14 residues. The DNA of the CDR3 is TGTGCCAGCAGCGAACATCAACTGTCAGAGACCCAGTACTTC. It is translated as CASSEHQLSETQYF.

The chain carries TRBV7-2 and TRBJ2-7, with 9 bases that match TRBD2. The germline CDR1 and CDR2 sequences are SGHTA and FQGNSA. The trim removed 5 bases at V and 2 bases at J, leaving 7 bases unmatched. The CDR3 totals 15 residues. CDR3 sequence reads: CASSAIAGVPYEQYF. The CDR3 nucleotides read TGTGCCAGCAGCGCAATAGCGGGAGTCCCCTACGAGCAGTACTTC.

This clone was seen a handful of times. The CDR3 loop is CASSENRDSSYEQYF. The CDR3 coding sequence is TGTGCCAGCAGTGAAAATCGGGACAGCTCCTACGAGCAGTACTTC. The chain couples TRBV2 to TRBJ2-7; 7 nucleotides match TRBD1. Losses at the gene ends were 2 bases for V and 0 bases for J; bases not matched to a gene: 4. The CDR3 totals 15 residues. Germline V gene data show CDR1 as SNHLY and CDR2 as FYNNEI.

The rearrangement uses TRBV13 and TRBJ1-2; 8 nucleotides align to TRBD1. CDR3 size: 13 residues. With 6 bases clipped from V and 7 bases from J, the junction kept 7 bases outside the gene matches. Germline-derived CDR1 and CDR2 are PRHDT and FYEKMQ (reference sequence). Written as DNA, the CDR3 is TGTGCCAGCAGGGTGACAGGGGAGGGTGGCTACACCTTC. This encodes CASRVTGEGGYTF.

V is TRBV7-9 and J is TRBJ2-1; TRBD2 might be the D (7 bases). The V end lost 5 bases, the J end lost 3 bases, and 20 bases lay between the germline ends. CDR1 is SEHNR, CDR2 FQNEAQ, per germline (reference sequence). This CDR3 region has 17 residues. CDR3 nucleotides: TGTGCCAGCAGCCGGCTCGTAGGGGGGGGCGGCTACAATGAGCAGTTCTTC. This gives the protein CASSRLVGGGGYNEQFF.

A few counts support this clone. This sequence joins TRBV18 and TRBJ2-4; TRBD1 aligns across 9 bases. The CDR3 is 19 residues long. Per germline, CDR1 KGHSH and CDR2 LQKENI. V lost 1 base, J lost 1 base, and 11 bases stayed unmatched. CDR3: CASSPLRDRAYEAKNIQYF. The CDR3 nucleotides are TGTGCCAGCTCACCACTCCGGGACAGGGCGTACGAGGCCAAAAACATTCAGTACTTC.

This clone was found a few times. The V and J genes are TRBV11-2 and TRBJ2-1; tentatively, D is TRBD1 (5 bases). The germline V gene has CDR1 SGHAT and CDR2 FQNNGV. This CDR3 is 15 amino acids long. The V gene lost 3 bases and the J gene lost 1 base, with 10 bases spanning the gap. The CDR3: CASSLAGMSYNEQFF. In DNA, the CDR3 is TGTGCCAGCAGCTTGGCAGGGATGTCCTACAATGAGCAGTTCTTC.

This chain uses TRBV7-2 with TRBJ1-2; perhaps TRBD1 as D (6 bases). Germline-derived CDR1 and CDR2 are SGHTA and FQGNSA. The germline V and J ends were trimmed by 2 bases and 6 bases, with 13 bases remaining between them. CDR3 size: 14 residues. For the CDR3, the DNA is TGTGCCAGCAGCTTAAACGCCGGGGGCAATGGCTACACCTTC. As protein: CASSLNAGGNGYTF.

This clone appeared many times. The chain joins TRBV10-3 to TRBJ2-1; D is unclear. This CDR3 region has 14 residues. In germline, CDR1 is ENHRY, CDR2 SYGVKD. Trimming took off 0 bases at V and 10 bases at J, with 13 bases between the two ends. The CDR3 protein is CAISESLFSSEQFF. The CDR3 DNA sequence: TGTGCCATCAGTGAGTCCTTATTTAGCAGCGAGCAGTTCTTC.

This clone was observed a handful of times. V and J are TRBV27 and TRBJ1-2, with 7 bases identical to TRBD1. This CDR3 is built from 13 residues. CDR1 is MNHEY and CDR2 is SMNVEV in the germline V gene (reference sequence). V was pared by 5 bases and J by 7 bases, with 7 bases of the junction left unmatched. CDR3 in amino acids: CASSKTDRPGYTF. The CDR3, as DNA: TGTGCCAGCAGTAAGACGGACAGGCCTGGCTACACCTTC.

This clone was detected a few times. The V gene is TRBV7-2, the J gene TRBJ2-7; 8 bases map to TRBD1. In germline, CDR1 is SGHTA, CDR2 FQGNSA. V dropped 5 bases and J dropped 7; count of bases not matched to a gene: 7. CDR3 length equals 13 residues. The CDR3 nucleotides read TGTGCCAGCAGCCGGGACAGGCGGCTGGAGCAGTACTTC. Its translation: CASSRDRRLEQYF. The whole variable domain, filled in from reference TRBV7-2 and TRBJ2-7, reads GAGVSQSPSNKVTEKGKDVELRCDPISGHTALYWYRQSLGQGLEFLIYFQGNSAPDKSGLPSDRFSAERTGGSVSTLTIQRTQQEDSAVYLCASSRDRRLEQYFGPGTRLTVT.

The chain recombines TRBV7-2 with TRBJ2-7; D not resolved. Germline CDR1 is SGHTA and CDR2 is FQGNSA. V lost 0 bases and J lost 2, with 14 bases in between. The CDR3 is made up of 16 amino acids. The CDR3 spells CASSLAGPRKAYEQYF. The CDR3 DNA is TGTGCCAGCAGCTTAGCGGGTCCGAGGAAGGCCTACGAGCAGTACTTC. Based on the CDR3 plus reference TRBV7-2 and TRBJ2-7, the full variable domain is GAGVSQSPSNKVTEKGKDVELRCDPISGHTALYWYRQSLGQGLEFLIYFQGNSAPDKSGLPSDRFSAERTGGSVSTLTIQRTQQEDSAVYLCASSLAGPRKAYEQYFGPGTRLTVT.

This clone was detected a few times. The J gene is TRBJ2-4, the V gene TRBV4-1; unclear D gene. The CDR3 runs to 17 residues. Germline V lookup: CDR1 MGHRA, CDR2 YSYEKL. V was shortened by 0 bases and J by 0 bases, with 12 bases between the two germline ends. The CDR3 region has the DNA TGCGCCAGCAGCCAAGATTCACCAATTCTAGCCAAAAACATTCAGTACTTC. This sequence encodes CASSQDSPILAKNIQYF.

This clone was counted between two and nine times. V gene TRBV27 combines with J gene TRBJ1-2; D not certain. The CDR3 is made up of 16 amino acids. The germline CDR1 and CDR2 sequences are MNHEY and SMNVEV (reference sequence). V gave up 0 bases and J gave up 3 bases, with 14 bases separating them. The CDR3 coding sequence is TGTGCCAGCAGTTTATCGCGGGGTGCCCGAGACTATGGCTACACCTTC. Translation: CASSLSRGARDYGYTF.

V gene TRBV29-1 combines with J gene TRBJ2-7; D may be TRBD1 (6 bases). V dropped 4 bases and J dropped 6 bases, with 19 bases sitting between them. Per germline, CDR1 SQVTM and CDR2 ANQGSEA. The CDR3 is 14 residues long. The CDR3 nucleotides read TGCAGCGTTGGGCCGGGACACCCGCCTGGCGAGCAGTACTTC. This encodes CSVGPGHPPGEQYF.

A few counts support this clone. The chain is built from TRBV7-2 and TRBJ2-5; D is ambiguous. V lost 1 base, J lost 1 base, and 4 bases lay in between. CDR3 size: 13 residues. Per germline, CDR1 SGHTA and CDR2 FQGNSA. In DNA, the CDR3 is TGTGCCAGCAGCTTAGATCCCCAAGAGACCCAGTACTTC. Translating it yields CASSLDPQETQYF. Looking up the rest from reference TRBV7-2 and TRBJ2-5 gives the full variable domain: GAGVSQSPSNKVTEKGKDVELRCDPISGHTALYWYRQSLGQGLEFLIYFQGNSAPDKSGLPSDRFSAERTGGSVSTLTIQRTQQEDSAVYLCASSLDPQETQYFGPGTRLLVL.

This chain uses TRBV4-2 with TRBJ2-7; weak D call: TRBD2 (6 bases). The germline V and J ends were trimmed by 4 bases and 0 bases, with 16 bases remaining between them. CDR3 size: 16 residues. CDR1 and CDR2 from the germline V gene are LGHNA and YNFKEQ. Written as DNA, the CDR3 is TGTGCCAGCAGCCCCCCTAGCAAGGGAGGCTCCTACGAGCAGTACTTC. Translating it yields CASSPPSKGGSYEQYF.

V gene TRBV29-1 combines with J gene TRBJ2-2, with no clear D. With 7 bases removed from V and 2 bases from J, the gap between germline ends came to 11 bases. CDR1 SQVTM and CDR2 ANQGSEA come from the germline V gene. This CDR3 has 13 amino acids. The CDR3 nucleotides read TGCAGCGGCGGCCTTTCCAACACCGGGGAGCTGTTTTTT. Its protein product is CSGGLSNTGELFF.